Following are 28 T cell receptor beta chains from one sample sequenced in a study of blood T cell repertoires in COVID-19. Using immunoSEQ multiplex PCR, the repertoire was profiled, and TCRdb retains in-frame clones only, with some absent. The sample has over 60,000 clones; 89% are singletons. What was sequenced was peripheral blood. These receptors came from a man older than 75 with acute or convalescent COVID-19.

The CDR3 DNA is TGCGCCAGCAGTCCCGGGACAGCTAACTATGGCTACACCTTC. Encoded protein: CASSPGTANYGYTF. V and J are TRBV4-1 and TRBJ1-2, with 7 nucleotides matching TRBD1. This CDR3 has 14 residues. Trimming removed 6 bases from V and 0 bases from J; junction bases left unmatched: 4. Per germline, CDR1 MGHRA and CDR2 YSYEKL.

The chain has TRBV9 and TRBJ2-1, with 10 bases aligning to TRBD2. The germline gives CDR1 SGDLS, CDR2 YYNGEE. This CDR3 is 16 amino acids long. With V trimmed by 0 bases and J by 10 bases, 10 bases remained unmatched. The CDR3 loop is CASSVASLAGEGEQFF. The DNA of the CDR3 is TGTGCCAGCAGCGTAGCTAGTCTAGCGGGAGAGGGAGAGCAGTTCTTC.

The gene calls are TRBV2 and TRBJ2-7; the match to TRBD2 covers 13 bases. There are 13 residues in the CDR3. Trimming took 5 bases from V and 9 from J; bases not matched to a gene: 4. CDR1 is SNHLY, CDR2 FYNNEI, per germline. Here the CDR3 DNA reads TGTGCCAGCAGTTCTGGACTAGCGGGAGTGCAGTACTTC. Translation gives CASSSGLAGVQYF.

The chain carries TRBV7-9 and TRBJ1-4; weak D call: TRBD1 (5 bases). Germline V gene data show CDR1 as SEHNR and CDR2 as FQNEAQ (reference sequence). Trimming removed 4 bases at V and 3 bases at J, with 12 bases between. CDR3 length: 15 amino acids. The CDR3 coding sequence is TGTGCCAGCAGCTCCGACAGCCTTGCTAATGAAAAACTGTTTTTT. It codes for CASSSDSLANEKLFF.

The chain has TRBV9 and TRBJ2-1; D remains ambiguous. This CDR3 region has 14 residues. Trimming left V 1 base short and J 6 bases short, with 11 bases between. Germline lookup yields CDR1 SGDLS and CDR2 YYNGEE. The CDR3 DNA sequence: TGTGCCAGCAGCGTACTAAACCTCGGCAATGAGCAGTTCTTC. Residues: CASSVLNLGNEQFF.

V is TRBV2 and J is TRBJ1-2; D might be TRBD1 (6 bases). CDR3 length equals 14 residues. Per germline, CDR1 SNHLY and CDR2 FYNNEI. Between the trimmed V and J ends, which lost 4 bases and 2 bases, there was a span of 11 bases. The CDR3 nucleotides read TGTGCCAGCAGTGTTGAGGGGGGGAACTATGGCTACACCTTC. This translates into CASSVEGGNYGYTF.

The V gene is TRBV2, the J gene TRBJ2-7; D is undetermined. The CDR3 length is 14 residues. Germline V gene lookup returns CDR1 SNHLY and CDR2 FYNNEI. The V end lost 3 bases, the J end lost 3 bases, and 12 bases lay between the germline ends. The DNA for the CDR3 is TGTGCCAGCAGTGACTCCCAGACACGCTACGAGCAGTACTTC. It codes for CASSDSQTRYEQYF.

The chain uses TRBV19 and TRBJ1-2, with D possibly matching TRBD1 (6 bases). The V and J ends lost 5 bases and 8 bases respectively, with 15 bases between them. This CDR3 contains 13 residues. Germline V gene data show CDR1 as LNHDA and CDR2 as SQIVND (reference sequence). CDR3 sequence (DNA): TGTGCCAGTAGTCGGCTCCGTACAGGGGGCTACACCTTC. It yields the protein CASSRLRTGGYTF.

The gene calls are TRBV19 and TRBJ2-1; 15 nucleotides match TRBD2. Looked up from germline, CDR1 is LNHDA and CDR2 is SQIVND (reference sequence). V lost 5 bases to trimming and J lost 8 bases; unmatched junction nucleotides: 7. The CDR3 has 16 residues. The CDR3 spells CASSSGLAGGSDEQFF. CDR3 DNA: TGTGCCAGTAGTTCTGGACTAGCGGGAGGGAGCGATGAGCAGTTCTTC. The complete variable domain, with remaining parts taken from reference TRBV19 and TRBJ2-1, reads DGGITQSPKYLFRKEGQNVTLSCEQNLNHDAMYWYRQDPGQGLRLIYYSQIVNDFQKGDIAEGYSVSREKKESFPLTVTSAQKNPTAFYLCASSSGLAGGSDEQFFGPGTRLTVL.

V gene TRBV19 combines with J gene TRBJ1-1; weak D call: TRBD1 (5 bases). Trimming took off 7 bases at V and 0 bases at J, with 18 bases between the two ends. Looked up from germline, CDR1 is LNHDA and CDR2 is SQIVND (reference sequence). The CDR3 is made up of 16 amino acids. This chain's CDR3 is CASTGGGRAMNTEAFF. DNA for the CDR3: TGTGCCAGTACCGGGGGAGGCCGCGCTATGAACACTGAAGCTTTCTTT.

The chain links TRBV30 to TRBJ1-2; no firm D call. Germline CDR1 GTSNPN, CDR2 SVGIG (reference sequence). V lost 0 bases to trimming and J lost 5 bases, with 16 bases between them. The CDR3 contains 15 residues. In DNA form, the CDR3 reads TGTGCCTGGAGTGTACGGACTCCATCCCCTTATGGCTACACCTTC. Its translation: CAWSVRTPSPYGYTF.

Turning to this clone: Other DNA sequences in the sample encode the same CDR3. The genes are TRBV3-1 (or the pseudogene TRBV3-2) and TRBJ2-5; 14 nucleotides agree with TRBD2. Trimming cost V 4 bases and J 5 bases; bases outside gene matches: 3. The CDR3 runs 15 residues. Looked up from germline, CDR1 is LGHDT and CDR2 is YNNKEL (reference sequence). The CDR3 is CASSLGLAGGETQYF. Here the CDR3 DNA reads TGTGCCAGCAGCCTCGGACTAGCGGGAGGTGAGACCCAGTACTTC.

This chain joins TRBV3-1 (or the pseudogene TRBV3-2) and TRBJ2-1; no definite D call. This CDR3 has 15 residues. Germline V lookup: CDR1 LGHDT, CDR2 YNNKEL (reference sequence). Trimming took off 0 bases at V and 7 bases at J, with 13 bases between the two ends. The CDR3 region is CASSQDYRSSNEQFF. DNA for the CDR3: TGTGCCAGCAGCCAAGATTACAGATCAAGTAATGAGCAGTTCTTC.

This clone was detected once. The rearrangement joins TRBV6-5 to TRBJ1-6; a weak D match, TRBD1 (6 bases). Trimming removed 0 bases from V and 7 bases from J, with 13 bases in between. The CDR3 runs to 16 residues. Germline lookup yields CDR1 MNHEY and CDR2 SVGAGI. The CDR3 sequence is CASSYSKAGTNSPLHF. The DNA of the CDR3 is TGTGCCAGCAGTTACTCGAAGGCAGGGACAAATTCACCCCTCCACTTT.

This rearrangement joins TRBV5-1 to TRBJ2-7, with 10 bases matching TRBD2. The CDR3 sequence is 16 residues long. Trimming took 4 bases from V and 1 from J; bases not matched to a gene: 8. Germline lookup yields CDR1 SGHRS and CDR2 YFSETQ. Here the CDR3 reads CASSPSSGRGSYEQYF. The DNA for the CDR3 is TGCGCCAGCAGCCCCTCTAGCGGGAGAGGGTCCTACGAGCAGTACTTC.

The chain employs TRBV27 and TRBJ1-2, with 9 bases identical to TRBD1. This CDR3 has 13 amino acids. V trimming: 8 bases; J trimming: 5 bases; junction bases outside the gene matches: 6. The germline gives CDR1 MNHEY, CDR2 SMNVEV (reference sequence). CDR3 amino acids: CASWGQGFYGYTF. CDR3 nucleotide sequence: TGTGCCAGCTGGGGACAGGGTTTTTATGGCTACACCTTC.

The chain uses TRBV6-5 and TRBJ2-5; D is possibly TRBD1 (7 bases). Per the germline V gene, CDR1 is MNHEY and CDR2 is SVGAGI. This CDR3 spans 15 amino acids. Trimming cost V 7 bases and J 5 bases, with 20 bases left between them. CDR3 in amino acids: CASTQAGGSRETQYF. CDR3 bases: TGTGCCAGCACCCAAGCAGGGGGGTCCAGGGAGACCCAGTACTTC.

The J gene is TRBJ1-1, the V gene TRBV2, with a possible D match to TRBD1 (5 bases). Germline V CDR1 and CDR2: SNHLY, FYNNEI. V lost 3 bases and J 5 bases, leaving 16 bases between the germline ends. This CDR3 comprises 15 residues. CDR3 nucleotides: TGTGCCAGCAGTGAGAGGGGCCGGGGAGGGACTGAAGCTTTCTTT. Amino acids: CASSERGRGGTEAFF.

The genes are TRBV3-1 (or the pseudogene TRBV3-2) and TRBJ2-7, with a possible D match to TRBD1 (6 bases). The germline V gene has CDR1 LGHDT and CDR2 YNNKEL (reference sequence). The V and J ends lost 1 base and 2 bases respectively, with 6 bases between them. The length of the CDR3 is 13 residues. CDR3 sequence reads: CASSQGDTYEQYF. The CDR3 DNA reads as TGTGCCAGCAGCCAAGGGGACACCTACGAGCAGTACTTC.

V and J are TRBV5-5 and TRBJ1-1; D may be TRBD1 (5 bases). Trimming took 2 bases from V and 1 from J, leaving 9 bases between them. Germline values: CDR1 SGHKS, CDR2 YYEKEE (reference sequence). This CDR3 is built from 14 residues. In DNA, the CDR3 is TGTGCCAGCAGCTTTTGGGGCCCGAACACTGAAGCTTTCTTT. Residues: CASSFWGPNTEAFF.

The chain links TRBV6-5 to TRBJ1-1; weak D call: TRBD1 (5 bases). The CDR3 length is 14 residues. Per the germline V gene, CDR1 is MNHEY and CDR2 is SVGAGI. Trimming took off 5 bases at V and 5 bases at J, with 15 bases between the two ends. The CDR3 DNA reads as TGTGCCAGCAGTCAGGGATTCGGAGGGACTGAAGCTTTCTTT. Translation: CASSQGFGGTEAFF.

The chain carries TRBV5-4 and TRBJ2-7, with D maybe TRBD1 (6 bases). Between the trimmed V and J ends, which lost 1 base and 6 bases, there was a span of 14 bases. This CDR3 comprises 14 residues. The germline gives CDR1 SGHNT, CDR2 YYREEE (reference sequence). The CDR3 protein is CASSLSTGPGEQYF. CDR3 bases: TGTGCCAGCAGCTTGAGTACAGGGCCAGGCGAGCAGTACTTC.

Details on this clone: The sample has other DNA sequences that encode this CDR3 too. The genes are TRBV2 and TRBJ1-1, with D perhaps TRBD1 (6 bases). CDR1 SNHLY and CDR2 FYNNEI come from the germline V gene. The V gene lost 6 bases and the J gene lost 3 bases, with 8 bases spanning the gap. The CDR3 is 12 amino acids. CDR3 region: CASSRGYTEAFF. In DNA, the CDR3 is TGTGCCAGCAGCAGGGGATACACTGAAGCTTTCTTT. Full variable domain (remainder filled in from reference TRBV2 and TRBJ1-1): EPEVTQTPSHQVTQMGQEVILRCVPISNHLYFYWYRQILGQKVEFLVSFYNNEISEKSEIFDDQFSVERPDGSNFTLKIRSTKLEDSAMYFCASSRGYTEAFFGQGTRLTVV.

The rearrangement uses TRBV9 and TRBJ1-3; D is undetermined. Germline CDR1 SGDLS, CDR2 YYNGEE. Trimming pared 0 bases from V and 4 bases from J, leaving 14 bases between. The CDR3 length is 16 residues. CDR3 loop: CASSVGGRALGNTIYF. The CDR3 DNA is TGTGCCAGCAGCGTAGGAGGGAGGGCGCTGGGAAACACCATATATTTT.

This chain uses TRBV18 with TRBJ1-3; the D gene is possibly TRBD1 (6 bases). From germline, CDR1 is KGHSH and CDR2 LQKENI. The germline V and J ends were trimmed by 3 bases and 0 bases, with 9 bases remaining between them. The CDR3 extends over 15 amino acids. The CDR3: CASSPRDISGNTIYF. The CDR3 coding sequence is TGTGCCAGCTCACCGAGGGACATCTCTGGAAACACCATATATTTT.

The rearrangement links TRBV5-1 to TRBJ1-1, with TRBD1 as a possible D gene (5 bases). Per the germline V gene, CDR1 is SGHRS and CDR2 is YFSETQ. V lost 4 bases and J 0 bases, leaving 13 bases between the germline ends. The length of the CDR3 is 15 residues. The CDR3 here is CASSPDGALNTEAFF. DNA for the CDR3: TGCGCCAGCAGCCCAGATGGGGCCTTGAACACTGAAGCTTTCTTT.

This chain connects TRBV4-1 to TRBJ2-2, with unresolved D. The V gene's germline CDR1 is MGHRA and CDR2 YSYEKL. This CDR3 region has 13 residues. V shed 4 bases and J shed 6 bases, with 9 bases lying between them. The CDR3 reads CASSPFGSGELFF. The CDR3 DNA sequence: TGCGCCAGCAGCCCGTTTGGCTCCGGGGAGCTGTTTTTT.

J is TRBJ2-2 and V is TRBV6-2 or TRBV6-3; a weak D match, TRBD2 (6 bases). CDR3 length: 16 amino acids. Per the germline V gene, CDR1 is MNHEY and CDR2 is SVGEGT. Trimming removed 2 bases from V and 4 bases from J, with 14 bases in between. The CDR3: CASSYGAGLITGELFF. In nucleotides, the CDR3 is TGTGCCAGCAGTTACGGAGCGGGTTTAATCACCGGGGAGCTGTTTTTT.